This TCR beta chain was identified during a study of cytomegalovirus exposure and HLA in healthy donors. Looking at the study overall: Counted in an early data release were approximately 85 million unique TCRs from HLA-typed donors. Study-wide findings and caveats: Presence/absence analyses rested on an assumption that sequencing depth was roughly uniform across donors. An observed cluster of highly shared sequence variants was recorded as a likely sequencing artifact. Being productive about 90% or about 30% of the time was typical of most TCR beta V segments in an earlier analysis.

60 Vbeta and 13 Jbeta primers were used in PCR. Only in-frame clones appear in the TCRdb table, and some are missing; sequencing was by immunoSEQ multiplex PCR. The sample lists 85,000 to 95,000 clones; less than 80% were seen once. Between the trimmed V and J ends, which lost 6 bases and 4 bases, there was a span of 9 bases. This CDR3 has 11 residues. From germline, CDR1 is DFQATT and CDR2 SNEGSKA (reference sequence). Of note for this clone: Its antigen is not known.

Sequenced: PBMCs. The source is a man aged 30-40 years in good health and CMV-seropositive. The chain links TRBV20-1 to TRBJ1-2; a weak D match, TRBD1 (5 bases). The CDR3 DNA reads TGCAGTGCCGGGGGTAGCTATGGCTACACCTTC. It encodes CSAGGSYGYTF.